This TCR beta chain came from a study of OX40 agonist ivuxolimab in advanced cancers. Overall study: Two patients with cutaneous melanoma and one with hepatocellular carcinoma, three in total, showed partial responses.

With regard to this clone: What it binds is not known.

If patients had autoimmune disease history or systemic immunosuppression, they were excluded. Only in-frame clones appear in the TCRdb table, and some are missing; sequencing was by immunoSEQ multiplex PCR. Of more than 80,000 clones listed, 70% to 90% were seen once; the top ten hold roughly 1.4%. General study results and limits: CD8+ T cells were the subset that, on average, had more expanded clones than CD4+. Low normalized T-cell clonal expansion also characterized some of the nonresponders.

The CDR3 extends over 11 amino acids. Germline V gene data show CDR1 as SGDLS and CDR2 as YYNGEE. The V end lost 5 bases, the J end lost 7 bases, and 6 bases lay between the germline ends. V is TRBV9 and J is TRBJ2-2, with D unclear. Sequences were derived from CD4+ or CD8+ T cells sorted from blood, sampled in a trial of the OX40 agonist ivuxolimab. This TCR came from an adult with an advanced solid tumor such as melanoma, head and neck, liver or kidney cancer. CDR3 in DNA: TGTGCCAGCAGTGTGGTCGGGGAGCTGTTTTTT. This translates into CASSVVGELFF.